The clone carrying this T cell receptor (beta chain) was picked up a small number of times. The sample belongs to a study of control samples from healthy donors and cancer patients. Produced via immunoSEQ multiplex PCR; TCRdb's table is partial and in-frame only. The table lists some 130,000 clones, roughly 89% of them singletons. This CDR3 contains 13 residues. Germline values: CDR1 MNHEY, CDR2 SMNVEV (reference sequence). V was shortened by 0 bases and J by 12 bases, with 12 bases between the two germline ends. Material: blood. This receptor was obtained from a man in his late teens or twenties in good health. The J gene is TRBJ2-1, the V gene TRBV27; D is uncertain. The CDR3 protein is CASSLSEIGMQFF. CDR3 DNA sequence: TGTGCCAGCAGTTTATCGGAAATAGGGATGCAGTTCTTC.